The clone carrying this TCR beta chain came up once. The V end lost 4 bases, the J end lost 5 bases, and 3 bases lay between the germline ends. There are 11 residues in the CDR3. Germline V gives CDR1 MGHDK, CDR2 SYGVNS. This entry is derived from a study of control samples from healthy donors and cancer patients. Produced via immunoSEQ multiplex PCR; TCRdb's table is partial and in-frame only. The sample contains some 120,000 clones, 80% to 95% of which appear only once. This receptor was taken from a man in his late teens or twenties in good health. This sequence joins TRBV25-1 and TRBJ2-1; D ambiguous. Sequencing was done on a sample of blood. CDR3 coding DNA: TGTGCCAGCAGTGTACACAATGAGCAGTTCTTC. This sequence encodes CASSVHNEQFF.